This T cell receptor (beta chain) was captured in a study of monozygotic twins with cystic fibrosis. Looking at the study overall: Libraries were built from three micrograms of fragmented DNA using approximately 15 PCR cycles. The study's findings and limits: Monozygotic CF twin pairs shared significantly more nucleotide-identical clonotypes than unrelated CF individuals did. Shared CDR3 numbers were not associated with age, concordance or severity. In 13 of 16 pairs, V gene usage was closest to the co-twin's.

The germline CDR1 and CDR2 sequences are LNHDA and SQIVND (reference sequence). This CDR3 is built from 15 residues. With 2 bases clipped from V and 7 bases from J, the junction kept 6 bases outside the gene matches. In regard to this clone: Its matching antigen is unknown.

Assay used: immunoSEQ multiplex PCR; TCRdb lists only in-frame clones, some missing. Altogether around 17,000 clones are present, about 96% being singletons, with the ten largest covering 0.5% to 0.7%. Sequenced sample: blood. The rearrangement joins TRBV19 to TRBJ1-5; 9 nucleotides align to TRBD1. This clonotype was sampled from a girl aged 2 to 9 with cystic fibrosis. CDR3 sequence reads: CASSIWDRVDQPQHF. The CDR3, as DNA: TGTGCCAGTAGTATATGGGACAGGGTTGACCAGCCCCAGCATTTT.